The 23 T cell receptor beta chains presented below share a single source sample, sequenced in a study of blood T cell repertoires in COVID-19. The assay was immunoSEQ multiplex PCR, and TCRdb's table has in-frame clones only and misses some. The repertoire has 260,000 or so clones, approximately 89% of them found once; the top ten carry more than 1%. The material sequenced was PBMCs or T cells enriched from blood (not recorded which). These TCRs come from a woman aged 40-49 years with acute COVID-19.

This chain joins TRBV3-1 (or the pseudogene TRBV3-2) and TRBJ1-2; D is ambiguous. CDR1 LGHDT and CDR2 YNNKEL come from the germline V gene (reference sequence). The CDR3 extends over 11 amino acids. Trimming cost V 5 bases and J 10 bases, with 11 bases left between them. CDR3: CASSRLQNYTF. CDR3 nucleotide sequence: TGTGCCAGCAGCAGGCTACAGAACTACACCTTC.

This chain uses TRBV7-9 with TRBJ2-1; 10 bases are shared with TRBD2. Trimming removed 8 bases from V and 8 bases from J; junction bases left unmatched: 6. The CDR3 is 13 amino acids. From germline, CDR1 is SEHNR and CDR2 FQNEAQ (reference sequence). The CDR3: CASGLAGVDEQFF. The CDR3 DNA follows: TGTGCCAGCGGGCTAGCGGGAGTAGATGAGCAGTTCTTC.

The V call is TRBV27, the J call TRBJ1-3; no firm D call. The ends were cut back, 5 bases at V and 4 bases at J, with 12 bases in the middle. Germline lookup yields CDR1 MNHEY and CDR2 SMNVEV (reference sequence). This CDR3 spans 14 amino acids. The CDR3 nucleotides read TGTGCCAGCAGTCCTCATGTCCAGGGAAACACCATATATTTT. It is translated as CASSPHVQGNTIYF.

J is TRBJ2-7 and V is TRBV28; maybe TRBD1 (6 bases). V shed 3 bases and J shed 3 bases, with 12 bases lying between them. From germline, CDR1 is MDHEN and CDR2 SYDVKM. This CDR3 comprises 14 residues. The CDR3 protein is CASSLVGADYEQYF. In nucleotides, the CDR3 is TGTGCCAGCAGTTTGGTGGGGGCTGACTACGAGCAGTACTTC.

V and J are TRBV19 and TRBJ2-5; 7 bases match TRBD1. The CDR3 sequence is 13 residues long. CDR1 is LNHDA, CDR2 SQIVND, per germline (reference sequence). V was clipped by 6 bases and J by 2 bases; unmatched bases: 3. The CDR3 nucleotides are TGTGCCAGTAGCGGGACAGCACAAGAGACCCAGTACTTC. Protein product: CASSGTAQETQYF.

The chain uses TRBV3-1 (or the pseudogene TRBV3-2) and TRBJ1-2, with D possibly being TRBD1 (5 bases). The germline CDR1 and CDR2 sequences are LGHDT and YNNKEL (reference sequence). Trimming took off 2 bases at V and 8 bases at J, with 9 bases between the two ends. This CDR3 has 12 amino acids. CDR3 amino acids: CASSQSDIGYTF. The CDR3 DNA sequence: TGTGCCAGCAGCCAATCGGACATCGGCTACACCTTC.

The chain joins TRBV6-1 to TRBJ1-1; 8 bases map to TRBD1. CDR1 and CDR2 from the germline V gene are MNHNS and SASEGT. J was trimmed by 6 bases and V by 3 bases; bases with no gene match: 18. The CDR3 loop spans 18 amino acids. The CDR3 spells CASSESGQGVLVFPEAFF. CDR3 DNA sequence: TGTGCCAGCAGTGAGTCAGGACAGGGAGTATTGGTGTTCCCTGAAGCTTTCTTT.

This chain uses TRBV15 with TRBJ2-1; 14 bases map to TRBD2. V shed 1 base and J 9 bases; nucleotides not matched to a gene: 5. The V gene's germline CDR1 is LNHNV and CDR2 YYDKDF (reference sequence). The CDR3 has 16 residues. CDR3 nucleotide sequence: TGTGCCACCAGCAGAGTAGGGACTAGCGGGAGCATTGAGCAGTTCTTC. As protein: CATSRVGTSGSIEQFF.

This chain joins TRBV5-6 and TRBJ1-2; D gene unclear. Germline assignment: CDR1 SGHDT and CDR2 YYEEEE. The CDR3 has 11 amino acids. The V end was cut by 4 bases, the J end by 2 bases, with 3 bases between. The CDR3 sequence is CASSSNYGYTF. The CDR3 region has the DNA TGTGCCAGCAGCAGCAACTATGGCTACACCTTC. Supplemented by reference TRBV5-6 and TRBJ1-2, the full variable domain reads DAGVTQSPTHLIKTRGQQVTLRCSPKSGHDTVSWYQQALGQGPQFIFQYYEEEERQRGNFPDRFSGHQFPNYSSELNVNALLLGDSALYLCASSSNYGYTFGSGTRLTVV.

This rearrangement joins TRBV10-3 to TRBJ2-1, with 9 bases matching TRBD2. Trimming removed 0 bases from V and 2 bases from J; junction bases left unmatched: 2. Per germline, CDR1 ENHRY and CDR2 SYGVKD. The CDR3 loop spans 16 amino acids. CDR3 sequence: CAISESTSGTYNEQFF. The CDR3 bases are TGTGCCATCAGTGAGTCGACTAGCGGTACCTACAATGAGCAGTTCTTC.

The rearrangement uses TRBV11-3 and TRBJ1-5; a weak D match, TRBD1 (6 bases). The CDR3 length is 15 residues. Looked up from germline, CDR1 is SGHNT and CDR2 is YENEEA. V was clipped by 0 bases and J by 5 bases, with 11 bases between them. This CDR3 reads CASSLDSGVDQPQHF. As DNA, the CDR3 is TGTGCCAGCAGCTTAGATTCAGGGGTCGATCAGCCCCAGCATTTT.

The chain links TRBV7-9 to TRBJ2-1; possible D gene TRBD2, 7 bases. The CDR3 contains 17 residues. Germline loops: CDR1 SEHNR, CDR2 FQNEAQ (reference sequence). V gave up 5 bases and J gave up 13 bases, with 30 bases separating them. This CDR3 is CASSPAGSGVLGGGQFF. The DNA for the CDR3 is TGTGCCAGCAGCCCGGCGGGTAGCGGAGTCCTTGGGGGGGGCCAGTTCTTC.

Notes on this clone: Additional DNA sequences in this sample encode the identical CDR3. The V and J genes are TRBV11-3 and TRBJ1-1; 9 nucleotides line up with TRBD1. CDR1 SGHNT and CDR2 YENEEA come from the germline V gene. J lost 1 base, V lost 3 bases, and 3 bases had no gene match. The CDR3 covers 15 residues. CDR3 region: CASSLGQGENTEAFF. As DNA, the CDR3 is TGTGCCAGCAGCTTGGGACAGGGAGAGAACACTGAAGCTTTCTTT. Combining the CDR3 with reference TRBV11-3 and TRBJ1-1 gives the whole variable domain EAGVVQSPRYKIIEKKQPVAFWCNPISGHNTLYWYLQNLGQGPELLIRYENEEAVDDSQLPKDRFSAERLKGVDSTLKIQPAELGDSAVYLCASSLGQGENTEAFFGQGTRLTVV.

This chain links TRBV24-1 with TRBJ2-7; TRBD1 is a possible D gene (6 bases). CDR1 is KGHDR and CDR2 is SFDVKD in the germline V gene. The V and J ends lost 2 bases and 2 bases respectively, with 15 bases between them. The CDR3 has 16 amino acids. DNA of the CDR3: TGTGCCACCAGTGATTCCCGTAAACAGGGCGCCTACGAGCAGTACTTC. It codes for CATSDSRKQGAYEQYF.

V and J are TRBV30 and TRBJ2-1; D possibly corresponds to TRBD2 (6 bases). Germline CDR1 and CDR2: GTSNPN and SVGIG (reference sequence). V gave up 4 bases and J gave up 7 bases, with 17 bases separating them. The CDR3 has 14 amino acids. Here the CDR3 reads CAWIGTPSFNEQFF. The CDR3, as DNA: TGTGCCTGGATCGGGACTCCCTCTTTTAATGAGCAGTTCTTC.

The J gene is TRBJ2-5, the V gene TRBV5-4; 13 nucleotides match TRBD2. The CDR3 extends over 17 amino acids. CDR1 is SGHNT and CDR2 is YYREEE in the germline V gene (reference sequence). The V gene end was trimmed by 0 bases and the J gene end by 6 bases; junction bases not matched to a gene: 8. CDR3 in DNA: TGTGCCAGCAGCTTGGAACTAGCGGGAGGGCCGAACAAGACCCAGTACTTC. Amino acid sequence: CASSLELAGGPNKTQYF. The full variable domain, with the rest looked up from reference TRBV5-4 and TRBJ2-5, is ETGVTQSPTHLIKTRGQQVTLRCSSQSGHNTVSWYQQALGQGPQFIFQYYREEENGRGNFPPRFSGLQFPNYSSELNVNALELDDSALYLCASSLELAGGPNKTQYFGPGTRLLVL.

V and J are TRBV7-9 and TRBJ2-2; perhaps TRBD1 as D (6 bases). The V end lost 5 bases, the J end lost 1 base, and 11 bases lay between the germline ends. The V gene's germline CDR1 is SEHNR and CDR2 FQNEAQ (reference sequence). This CDR3 has 15 residues. The CDR3 spells CASSTGHQNTGELFF. The CDR3 nucleotides are TGTGCCAGCAGCACGGGACACCAGAACACCGGGGAGCTGTTTTTT. The full variable domain, its missing parts supplied by reference TRBV7-9 and TRBJ2-2, is DTGVSQNPRHKITKRGQNVTFRCDPISEHNRLYWYRQTLGQGPEFLTYFQNEAQLEKSRLLSDRFSAERPKGSFSTLEIQRTEQGDSAMYLCASSTGHQNTGELFFGEGSRLTVL.

This clone has only a few counts. The rearrangement uses TRBV12-5 and TRBJ2-1; D is possibly TRBD2 (6 bases). CDR3 length: 16 amino acids. The V gene's germline CDR1 is LGHNT and CDR2 FRNRAP. V lost 6 bases to trimming and J lost 1 base, with 16 bases between them. The DNA for the CDR3 is TGTGCTAGTGGCGCCCCTAGCGAGGAGTCCTACAATGAGCAGTTCTTC. Protein sequence: CASGAPSEESYNEQFF.

The J gene is TRBJ1-5, the V gene TRBV2, with D perhaps matching TRBD1 (5 bases). Germline values: CDR1 SNHLY, CDR2 FYNNEI. Trimming left V 4 bases short and J 0 bases short, with 10 bases between. The CDR3 has 15 residues. The CDR3 DNA follows: TGTGCCAGCAGTGGCCCGGGGGATAGCAATCAGCCCCAGCATTTT. Its protein product is CASSGPGDSNQPQHF.

This chain uses TRBV5-1 with TRBJ1-1; D is perhaps TRBD1 (6 bases). This CDR3 is 15 amino acids long. The V and J ends lost 0 bases and 1 base respectively, with 10 bases between them. In germline, CDR1 is SGHRS, CDR2 YFSETQ. CDR3 coding DNA: TGCGCCAGCAGCTTGGAGGGGGTCGGGAACACTGAAGCTTTCTTT. This sequence encodes CASSLEGVGNTEAFF. The full variable domain, with the rest looked up from reference TRBV5-1 and TRBJ1-1, is KAGVTQTPRYLIKTRGQQVTLSCSPISGHRSVSWYQQTPGQGLQFLFEYFSETQRNKGNFPGRFSGRQFSNSRSEMNVSTLELGDSALYLCASSLEGVGNTEAFFGQGTRLTVV.

V gene TRBV5-8 combines with J gene TRBJ1-6; no definite D call. Germline values: CDR1 SGHTS, CDR2 YDEGEE. The CDR3 extends over 15 amino acids. Trimming shortened V by 2 bases and J by 6 bases, and 12 bases separated the two germline ends. CDR3 in amino acids: CASSFRNSFNSPLHF. CDR3 coding DNA: TGTGCCAGCAGCTTTCGCAACAGTTTTAATTCACCCCTCCACTTT.

CDR3 region: CASVPRFSGYEQYF. The CDR3 DNA is TGTGCCAGCGTTCCAAGATTTTCGGGGTACGAGCAGTACTTC. The chain links TRBV27 to TRBJ2-7, with D possibly matching TRBD2 (5 bases). CDR3 length equals 14 residues. Per germline, CDR1 MNHEY and CDR2 SMNVEV (reference sequence). V lost 8 bases to trimming and J lost 4 bases, with 18 bases between them.

The chain combines TRBV10-3 with TRBJ1-1; D not certain. V was shortened by 2 bases and J by 8 bases, with 9 bases between the two germline ends. The length of the CDR3 is 12 residues. Germline lookup yields CDR1 ENHRY and CDR2 SYGVKD. The CDR3 bases are TGTGCCATCAGTGAGCACAGCATAGAAGCTTTCTTT. Its protein is CAISEHSIEAFF.